A single sample is the source of the 19 T cell receptor beta chains below, sequenced in a study of human CD4 T cells and Enterobacteriaceae. Using immunoSEQ multiplex PCR, the repertoire was profiled, and TCRdb retains in-frame clones only, with some absent. This table holds tens of thousands of clones, around four fifths found once. Sorting took every CD4+ cell except CD45RA+CCR7+CD95- naive cells, reaching over 95% purity. The sample was memory CD4+ T cells from blood. These receptors all stem from a human donor in good health.

Note on this clone: This may stem from a read error, because a much larger clone lies one nucleotide away. Within the sample, other DNA sequences also encode this same CDR3. This rearrangement joins TRBV7-3 to TRBJ2-1; 8 bases are a match to TRBD1. The V gene end was trimmed by 5 bases and the J gene end by 7 bases; junction bases not matched to a gene: 10. Per germline, CDR1 SGHTA and CDR2 FQGTGA. The CDR3 length is 15 residues. Here the CDR3 reads CASSPGGTGRNEQFF. CDR3 coding DNA: TGTGCCAGCAGCCCTGGCGGGACAGGTCGTAATGAGCAGTTCTTC.

The chain combines TRBV18 with TRBJ2-1; 14 positions match TRBD2. From germline, CDR1 is KGHSH and CDR2 LQKENI. Trimming removed 2 bases from V and 15 bases from J; junction bases left unmatched: 3. There are 13 residues in the CDR3. This CDR3 reads CASSPSTSGRGFF. The DNA of the CDR3 is TGTGCCAGCTCACCATCGACTAGCGGGAGGGGGTTCTTC.

The J gene is TRBJ1-2, the V gene TRBV28; TRBD1 might be the D (5 bases). CDR3 length: 13 residues. Germline CDR1 MDHEN, CDR2 SYDVKM. V was trimmed by 3 bases and J by 3 bases, leaving 8 bases between them. The CDR3 loop reads CASSLGRDYGYTF. The CDR3 DNA is TGTGCCAGCAGTTTGGGCAGGGACTATGGCTACACCTTC.

In its sample, this clone was seen a few times. The genes are TRBV9 and TRBJ1-3; 7 bases line up with TRBD1. This CDR3 region has 15 residues. Germline trimming cut 3 bases from V and 4 bases from J; bases unmatched to any gene: 7. CDR1 and CDR2 (germline): SGDLS, YYNGEE. This CDR3 reads CASSARQGEGNTIYF. CDR3 DNA sequence: TGTGCCAGCAGCGCCCGACAGGGCGAGGGAAACACCATATATTTT.

The J gene is TRBJ2-7, the V gene TRBV11-2, with 7 bases aligning to TRBD2. This CDR3 is 15 amino acids long. Germline CDR1 SGHAT, CDR2 FQNNGV. V dropped 5 bases and J dropped 7; count of bases not matched to a gene: 14. The CDR3, as DNA: TGTGCCAGCAGCCCCTGGGGAGGGAGGGCGAGGGAGCAGTACTTC. Encoded protein: CASSPWGGRAREQYF.

The chain has TRBV27 and TRBJ1-1; tentative D call: TRBD1 (6 bases). Trimming shortened V by 6 bases and J by 3 bases, and 11 bases separated the two germline ends. The CDR3 is 13 residues long. Per germline, CDR1 MNHEY and CDR2 SMNVEV (reference sequence). CDR3 sequence: CASSKQGYTEAFF. CDR3 in DNA: TGTGCCAGCAGCAAACAGGGTTACACTGAAGCTTTCTTT.

The V and J genes are TRBV5-1 and TRBJ2-5, with no clear D. This CDR3 is 11 amino acids long. V gave up 4 bases and J gave up 2 bases, with 3 bases separating them. Germline lookup yields CDR1 SGHRS and CDR2 YFSETQ. The CDR3 nucleotides are TGCGCCAGCAGCCAGCAAGAGACCCAGTACTTC. It encodes CASSQQETQYF. Based on the CDR3 plus reference TRBV5-1 and TRBJ2-5, the full variable domain is KAGVTQTPRYLIKTRGQQVTLSCSPISGHRSVSWYQQTPGQGLQFLFEYFSETQRNKGNFPGRFSGRQFSNSRSEMNVSTLELGDSALYLCASSQQETQYFGPGTRLLVL.

V gene TRBV7-2 combines with J gene TRBJ2-7; D uncertain. The ends were cut back, 0 bases at V and 3 bases at J, with 12 bases in the middle. Germline values: CDR1 SGHTA, CDR2 FQGNSA. The CDR3 length is 15 residues. The CDR3 region has the DNA TGTGCCAGCAGCTTAGCTCCGGGTCCCAACTACGAGCAGTACTTC. Translated, it gives CASSLAPGPNYEQYF.

V usage is TRBV28 and J usage is TRBJ1-5; D is undetermined. Germline V lookup: CDR1 MDHEN, CDR2 SYDVKM. V was pared by 5 bases and J by 9 bases, with 8 bases between. This CDR3 region has 11 residues. This chain's CDR3 is CASSPGWPQHF. The CDR3 nucleotides read TGTGCCAGCAGTCCCGGGTGGCCCCAGCATTTT.

A single count supports this clone. V usage is TRBV14 and J usage is TRBJ2-1; 8 bases agree with TRBD2. After removal of 1 base from V and 0 bases from J, the junction contained 14 bases not matched to a gene. This CDR3 spans 20 amino acids. Germline V CDR1 and CDR2: SGHDN, FVKESK. As DNA, the CDR3 is TGTGCCAGCAGCCAAGCGGGCGGGGCTAGCGGGCGACGCTCCTACAATGAGCAGTTCTTC. This gives the protein CASSQAGGASGRRSYNEQFF.

V is TRBV19 and J is TRBJ2-2; D ambiguous. The germline gives CDR1 LNHDA, CDR2 SQIVND (reference sequence). Trimming removed 3 bases at V and 7 bases at J, with 12 bases between. This CDR3 spans 14 amino acids. For the CDR3, the DNA is TGTGCCAGTAGTATTTTCGGGTTGATCGGGGAGCTGTTTTTT. Protein: CASSIFGLIGELFF. The full variable domain, completed using reference TRBV19 and TRBJ2-2, is DGGITQSPKYLFRKEGQNVTLSCEQNLNHDAMYWYRQDPGQGLRLIYYSQIVNDFQKGDIAEGYSVSREKKESFPLTVTSAQKNPTAFYLCASSIFGLIGELFFGEGSRLTVL.

The J gene is TRBJ2-3, the V gene TRBV10-3, with TRBD2 matching over 12 bases. Germline trimming cut 3 bases from V and 3 bases from J; bases unmatched to any gene: 7. This CDR3 is 17 amino acids long. Germline V lookup: CDR1 ENHRY, CDR2 SYGVKD. Written as DNA, the CDR3 is TGTGCCATCAGTGATCAGACTAGCGGGAGTCGGACAGATACGCAGTATTTT. Protein sequence: CAISDQTSGSRTDTQYF.

Concerning this clone itself: An end of the junction does not agree with germline; a read error may underlie this. The sample contains more than one DNA sequence encoding this CDR3. V is TRBV12-5 and J is TRBJ2-7, with TRBD2 matching 10 bases. CDR1 and CDR2 (germline): LGHNT, FRNRAP. The CDR3 is 21 residues long. In DNA form, the CDR3 reads TGCGCTAGTGGTCCTACCAATATCCACAGACTAGCGGGTTCCAGCTCCTACGAGCAGTACTTC. Its protein is CASGPTNIHRLAGSSSYEQYF. The full variable domain, with the rest looked up from reference TRBV12-5 and TRBJ2-7, is DARVTQTPRHKVTEMGQEVTMRCQPILGHNTVFWYRQTMMQGLELLAYFRNRAPLDDSGMPKDRFSAEMPDATLATLKIQPSEPRDSAVYFCASGPTNIHRLAGSSSYEQYFGPGTRLTVT.

The chain links TRBV7-2 to TRBJ2-1; D unresolved. Germline assignment: CDR1 SGHTA and CDR2 FQGNSA. V shed 5 bases and J shed 10 bases, with 9 bases lying between them. The CDR3 has 11 amino acids. Written as DNA, the CDR3 is TGTGCCAGCAGCGCCGAGTGGGAGCAGTTCTTC. It is translated as CASSAEWEQFF.

CDR3 in DNA: TGTGCCAGCAGCAGGACCCAGCGGGAGGTGGGGCAGTTCTTC. Protein: CASSRTQREVGQFF. The chain is built from TRBV21-1 and TRBJ2-1; the D call in the table, TRBD2, was not verified against the DNA. TRBV21-1 is given as a pseudogene. This CDR3 comprises 14 residues.

The V gene is TRBV27, the J gene TRBJ2-7, with TRBD2 as a possible D gene (6 bases). Germline CDR1 and CDR2: MNHEY and SMNVEV (reference sequence). The CDR3 totals 15 residues. With 5 bases removed from V and 0 bases from J, the gap between germline ends came to 14 bases. CDR3 coding DNA: TGTGCCAGCAGTCCTCGGAGGGGTAGCTCCTACGAGCAGTACTTC. Encoded protein: CASSPRRGSSYEQYF.

The chain uses TRBV2 and TRBJ2-2; D is unclear. V was trimmed by 5 bases and J by 6 bases, leaving 10 bases between them. The CDR3 is 13 residues long. Germline CDR1 reads SNHLY; CDR2 reads FYNNEI. The CDR3 nucleotides are TGTGCCAGCAGTTTTATTCTAGCCGGGGAGCTGTTTTTT. Encoded protein: CASSFILAGELFF.

V gene TRBV9 combines with J gene TRBJ2-1; 14 bases match TRBD2. Trimming at V came to 2 bases and at J to 1 base, leaving 8 bases not matched to a gene. The CDR3 has 19 residues. Germline values: CDR1 SGDLS, CDR2 YYNGEE. CDR3 protein: CASSVVGTSGSWSYNEQFF. For the CDR3, the DNA is TGTGCCAGCAGCGTTGTTGGGACTAGCGGGAGTTGGTCCTACAATGAGCAGTTCTTC. The full variable domain, completed using reference TRBV9 and TRBJ2-1, is DSGVTQTPKHLITATGQRVTLRCSPRSGDLSVYWYQQSLDQGLQFLIQYYNGEERAKGNILERFSAQQFPDLHSELNLSSLELGDSALYFCASSVVGTSGSWSYNEQFFGPGTRLTVL.

The V gene is TRBV7-9, the J gene TRBJ2-2; the D is unclear. Per germline, CDR1 SEHNR and CDR2 FQNEAQ (reference sequence). CDR3 size: 15 residues. Trimming took 3 bases from V and 2 from J, leaving 10 bases between them. As DNA, the CDR3 is TGTGCCAGCAGCTTTACGAGCGACAACACCGGGGAGCTGTTTTTT. Its translation is CASSFTSDNTGELFF.